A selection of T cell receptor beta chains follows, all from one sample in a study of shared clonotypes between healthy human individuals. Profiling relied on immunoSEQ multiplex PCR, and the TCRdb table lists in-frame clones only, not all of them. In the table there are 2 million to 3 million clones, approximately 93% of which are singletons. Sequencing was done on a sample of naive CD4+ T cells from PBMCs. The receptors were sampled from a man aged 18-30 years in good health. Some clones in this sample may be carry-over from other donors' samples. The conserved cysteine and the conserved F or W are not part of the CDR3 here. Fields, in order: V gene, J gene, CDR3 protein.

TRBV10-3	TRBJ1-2	ATRGQVFYGYT
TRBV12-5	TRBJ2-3	ASGFSGTDTQY
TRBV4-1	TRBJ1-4	ASSQVTVATNEKLF
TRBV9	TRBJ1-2	ASSVGGRLNGYT
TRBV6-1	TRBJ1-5	ASKMGLTGNQPQH
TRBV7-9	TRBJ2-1	ASSFSGEEQF
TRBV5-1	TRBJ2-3	ASSRGQVGDTQY
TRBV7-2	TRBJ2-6	AGGAGANVLT
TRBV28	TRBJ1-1	ASIQPDAGDTEAF
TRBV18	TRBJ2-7	ASSPDRAGQY
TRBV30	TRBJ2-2	AWKQGAHTGELF
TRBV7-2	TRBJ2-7	ASSLRTSGYEQY
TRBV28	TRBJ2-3	ASSLSPGGDTQY
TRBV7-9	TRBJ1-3	ASSLQGHAGNTIY
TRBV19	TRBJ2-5	ASSHGGETQY
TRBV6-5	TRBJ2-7	ASSLTSGGSYEQY
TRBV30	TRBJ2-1	AWSVRDREQF
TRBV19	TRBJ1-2	ASSIRGGAVIRNYGYT
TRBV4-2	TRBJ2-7	ASSQDQGGVQYEQY
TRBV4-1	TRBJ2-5	ASSQAGGGETQY
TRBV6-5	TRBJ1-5	ASSYTGNQPQH
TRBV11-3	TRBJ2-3	ASSLKIGATDTQY
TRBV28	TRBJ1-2	ASSWRSGYT
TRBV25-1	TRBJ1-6	ASSEYGLGNSPLH
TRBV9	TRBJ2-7	ASSVAPGTSADEQY
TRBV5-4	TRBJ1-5	ASSLSPGGYSNQPQH